These 20 T cell receptor beta chains were sequenced from one sample in a study of technical replicates of blood from a handful of donors. The protocol was immunoSEQ multiplex PCR, while the TCRdb copy is restricted to in-frame clones and leaves out a portion. The sample carries 45,000 to 55,000 clones, about 93% recorded once. Sequencing was performed on T cells isolated from PBMCs. All receptors derive from a human donor in good health.

The chain joins TRBV11-3 to TRBJ2-7; D not resolved. Germline loops: CDR1 SGHNT, CDR2 YENEEA. CDR3 size: 12 residues. Trimming left V 2 bases short and J 3 bases short, with 5 bases between. The CDR3 loop is CASSLNSYEQYF. DNA of the CDR3: TGTGCCAGCAGCTTAAACAGCTACGAGCAGTACTTC.

The table lists this clone with a few counts. The chain couples TRBV28 to TRBJ1-5, with D perhaps TRBD1 (6 bases). Trimming left V 3 bases short and J 5 bases short, with 17 bases between. Germline CDR1 MDHEN, CDR2 SYDVKM. This CDR3 contains 16 residues. CDR3 sequence reads: CASSLYNRVVDQPQHF. DNA for the CDR3: TGTGCCAGCAGTTTGTACAACAGGGTGGTAGATCAGCCCCAGCATTTT.

The CDR3 nucleotides read TGTGCCAGCAGCGTAGCGGGGACTCCCAGCTCCTACGAGCAGTACTTC. Its protein product is CASSVAGTPSSYEQYF. V gene TRBV9 combines with J gene TRBJ2-7; perhaps TRBD2 as D (6 bases). This CDR3 contains 16 residues. Per the germline V gene, CDR1 is SGDLS and CDR2 is YYNGEE. Deletions cut 0 bases from V and 0 bases from J, with 13 bases between.

The chain combines TRBV6-6 with TRBJ2-1; a possible D gene is TRBD1 (6 bases). Trimming removed 3 bases at V and 9 bases at J, with 21 bases between. The CDR3 totals 16 residues. Germline V gene lookup returns CDR1 MNHNY and CDR2 SVGAGI (reference sequence). The DNA of the CDR3 is TGTGCCAGCAGTTATGTACTCTGGGGGCGCTTTGGTGAGCAGTTCTTC. It codes for CASSYVLWGRFGEQFF.

The gene calls are TRBV7-8 and TRBJ2-1, with 7 bases that match TRBD2. V trimming: 2 bases; J trimming: 8 bases; junction bases outside the gene matches: 9. The CDR3 loop spans 15 amino acids. Germline values: CDR1 SGHVS, CDR2 FQNEAQ. CDR3 amino acids: CASSLRLAGVDEQFF. The CDR3 DNA follows: TGTGCCAGCAGCTTAAGGTTGGCGGGGGTCGATGAGCAGTTCTTC.

This clone was detected only a few times. The rearrangement joins TRBV7-3 to TRBJ1-1; D is unclear. V lost 2 bases and J 0 bases, leaving 4 bases between the germline ends. Germline V gives CDR1 SGHTA, CDR2 FQGTGA. The CDR3 covers 13 residues. Written as DNA, the CDR3 is TGTGCCAGCAGCTTAGTCGTGAACACTGAAGCTTTCTTT. This translates into CASSLVVNTEAFF. Using reference TRBV7-3 and TRBJ1-1 for the parts outside the CDR3, the full variable domain is GAGVSQTPSNKVTEKGKYVELRCDPISGHTALYWYRQSLGQGPEFLIYFQGTGAADDSGLPNDRFFAVRPEGSVSTLKIQRTERGDSAVYLCASSLVVNTEAFFGQGTRLTVV.

This clone has only one observation. The chain is built from TRBV5-4 and TRBJ2-4; TRBD1 matches at 7 bases. The V gene's germline CDR1 is SGHNT and CDR2 YYREEE (reference sequence). CDR3 size: 13 residues. V was pared by 7 bases and J by 4 bases, with 5 bases of the junction left unmatched. CDR3 sequence reads: CASRPTGKNIQYF. CDR3 in DNA: TGTGCCAGCCGACCGACAGGGAAAAACATTCAGTACTTC.

The CDR3 DNA reads as TGTGCCAGCAGTTTGGAGGAAGGCTCCTACGAGCAGTACTTC. This translates into CASSLEEGSYEQYF. J is TRBJ2-7 and V is TRBV6-5, with D perhaps TRBD2 (5 bases). Trimming left V 4 bases short and J 0 bases short, with 10 bases between. CDR1 MNHEY and CDR2 SVGAGI come from the germline V gene. The CDR3 contains 14 residues.

The chain carries TRBV29-1 and TRBJ2-7; tentatively, D is TRBD1 (5 bases). V lost 6 bases and J lost 2, with 17 bases in between. Per germline, CDR1 SQVTM and CDR2 ANQGSEA. The CDR3 is 14 amino acids. CDR3 sequence reads: CSVVIRQKPYEQYF. CDR3 coding DNA: TGCAGCGTCGTAATAAGACAGAAACCCTACGAGCAGTACTTC.

The chain couples TRBV6-6 to TRBJ1-5; the match to TRBD1 covers 7 bases. The V gene end was trimmed by 6 bases and the J gene end by 0 bases; junction bases not matched to a gene: 5. Germline V gives CDR1 MNHNY, CDR2 SVGAGI (reference sequence). This CDR3 is 15 amino acids long. The chain's CDR3 is CASRGDRISNQPQHF. CDR3 nucleotides: TGTGCCAGCAGGGGGGACAGAATTAGCAATCAGCCCCAGCATTTT.

V is TRBV5-1 and J is TRBJ1-6, with 7 bases lining up with TRBD1. This CDR3 region has 15 residues. V lost 0 bases and J lost 5; bases outside the gene matches: 2. Germline CDR1 is SGHRS and CDR2 is YFSETQ. The CDR3 reads CASSLEQGNNSPLHF. CDR3 coding DNA: TGCGCCAGCAGCTTGGAACAGGGGAATAATTCACCCCTCCACTTT.

The chain combines TRBV5-6 with TRBJ2-7; no definite D call. Germline CDR1 and CDR2: SGHDT and YYEEEE. The CDR3 is 13 amino acids. V was trimmed by 4 bases and J by 4 bases, leaving 12 bases between them. The CDR3 region has the DNA TGTGCCAGCAGCGATGCAGGATTATACGAGCAGTACTTC. Protein product: CASSDAGLYEQYF.

This chain uses TRBV29-1 with TRBJ2-2; 14 nucleotides line up with TRBD2. CDR1 SQVTM and CDR2 ANQGSEA come from the germline V gene. Germline trimming cut 4 bases from V and 6 bases from J; bases unmatched to any gene: 7. This CDR3 region has 16 residues. CDR3: CSVGGTSGRLAGELFF. CDR3 in DNA: TGCAGCGTTGGGGGGACTAGCGGGAGATTAGCCGGGGAGCTGTTTTTT.

V and J are TRBV9 and TRBJ2-1, with TRBD2 matching 8 bases. This CDR3 has 16 amino acids. V shed 0 bases and J 7 bases; nucleotides not matched to a gene: 9. The germline V gene encodes CDR1 SGDLS and CDR2 YYNGEE. CDR3 nucleotide sequence: TGTGCCAGCAGCGTAGTGTCAAGCGGGGGAGGAAATGAGCAGTTCTTC. Its protein is CASSVVSSGGGNEQFF. The full variable domain, rest sourced from reference TRBV9 and TRBJ2-1, is DSGVTQTPKHLITATGQRVTLRCSPRSGDLSVYWYQQSLDQGLQFLIQYYNGEERAKGNILERFSAQQFPDLHSELNLSSLELGDSALYFCASSVVSSGGGNEQFFGPGTRLTVL.

This chain uses TRBV11-3 with TRBJ1-3; D gene ambiguous. The CDR3 is 11 residues long. V was trimmed by 4 bases and J by 7 bases, leaving 5 bases between them. CDR1 is SGHNT, CDR2 YENEEA, per germline. The CDR3, as DNA: TGTGCCAGCAGCTACTTGAACACCATATATTTT. The encoded protein is CASSYLNTIYF.

This chain links TRBV7-8 with TRBJ2-5; 10 bases match TRBD1. J lost 5 bases, V lost 5 bases, and 17 bases had no gene match. Germline CDR1 SGHVS, CDR2 FQNEAQ. The CDR3 totals 18 residues. DNA for the CDR3: TGTGCCAGCAGCCCCACTCGAACCGGGACAGGGGCCGTCGAGACCCAGTACTTC. Translating gives CASSPTRTGTGAVETQYF.

J is TRBJ1-3 and V is TRBV7-6, with unresolved D. Germline assignment: CDR1 SGHVS and CDR2 FNYEAQ. Trimming removed 4 bases from V and 5 bases from J, with 12 bases in between. The CDR3 is 14 residues long. CDR3: CASSSRGPRNTIYF. CDR3 sequence (DNA): TGTGCCAGCAGCTCGCGTGGGCCCCGAAACACCATATATTTT.

CDR3 sequence: CASSPGLAGGLPRTQYF. The CDR3 bases are TGCGCCAGCAGCCCTGGACTAGCGGGGGGGCTACCCAGGACCCAGTACTTC. This chain connects TRBV5-1 to TRBJ2-5, with 15 bases that match TRBD2. With 4 bases clipped from V and 7 bases from J, the junction kept 11 bases outside the gene matches. In germline, CDR1 is SGHRS, CDR2 YFSETQ. CDR3 length equals 17 residues.

This rearrangement joins TRBV28 to TRBJ2-5; the match to TRBD2 covers 7 bases. The junction had 8 bases not matched to a gene; V was cut back by 7 bases and J by 0 bases. CDR3 length equals 15 residues. The germline V gene encodes CDR1 MDHEN and CDR2 SYDVKM. The CDR3, as DNA: TGTGCCAGCATGTTAGCGGGTTGGGACCAAGAGACCCAGTACTTC. The encoded protein is CASMLAGWDQETQYF. Full variable domain (remainder filled in from reference TRBV28 and TRBJ2-5): DVKVTQSSRYLVKRTGEKVFLECVQDMDHENMFWYRQDPGLGLRLIYFSYDVKMKEKGDIPEGYSVSREKKERFSLILESASTNQTSMYLCASMLAGWDQETQYFGPGTRLLVL.

The chain links TRBV15 to TRBJ2-3, with D perhaps matching TRBD1 (6 bases). CDR1 is LNHNV, CDR2 YYDKDF, per germline (reference sequence). Trimming took off 0 bases at V and 6 bases at J, with 13 bases between the two ends. The CDR3 has 15 residues. CDR3 protein: CATSRDTGNWDTQYF. Written as DNA, the CDR3 is TGTGCCACCAGCAGAGATACAGGGAACTGGGATACGCAGTATTTT.